One and the same sample provided the 10 T cell receptor beta chains below, sequenced in a study of blood T cells in healthy people across ages. Using a J-beta primer mix together with a sample-barcoded 5' primer, a second PCR was run for roughly 6 to 11 cycles. TCRdb passed the 5' RACE reads through MiXCR, listing each CDR3 protein once. The table records approximately 580,000 distinct CDR3 sequences, 20% to 30% of them present only once. This sample was also put to use in a study of T cells of mothers and their children.

Sequencing input: blood. These receptors all stem from a boy between 5 and 17 years old in good health.

This clonotype showed up just a few times. This rearrangement joins TRBV7-8 to TRBJ2-7, with 9 bases fitting TRBD1. Germline V gene sequence: CDR1 SGHVS, CDR2 FQNEAQ. Trimming at V came to 5 bases and at J to 6 bases, leaving 8 bases not matched to a gene. This CDR3 region has 14 residues. The CDR3 nucleotides read TGTGCCAGCAGCGACCGGGACAGGGCTCTCGAGCAGTACTTC. Translation gives CASSDRDRALEQYF.

The chain joins TRBV28 to TRBJ2-4; D remains unclear. Germline V gene lookup returns CDR1 MDHEN and CDR2 SYDVKM. The CDR3 loop spans 16 amino acids. Trimming took 1 base from V and 5 from J, leaving 15 bases between them. CDR3 loop: CASSLFFRKPENIQYF. In nucleotides, the CDR3 is TGTGCCAGCAGTTTATTTTTTCGGAAGCCAGAAAACATTCAGTACTTC. The whole variable domain, remainder taken from reference TRBV28 and TRBJ2-4, is DVKVTQSSRYLVKRTGEKVFLECVQDMDHENMFWYRQDPGLGLRLIYFSYDVKMKEKGDIPEGYSVSREKKERFSLILESASTNQTSMYLCASSLFFRKPENIQYFGAGTRLSVL.

This chain joins TRBV7-2 and TRBJ1-6; D perhaps matches TRBD1 (5 bases). The V gene's germline CDR1 is SGHTA and CDR2 FQGNSA. Trimming took off 1 base at V and 7 bases at J, with 8 bases between the two ends. CDR3 size: 14 residues. CDR3 nucleotides: TGTGCCAGCAGCTTAGGCAGGGTAAATTCACCCCTCCACTTT. Protein product: CASSLGRVNSPLHF.

The sample holds a few counts of this clonotype. The gene calls are TRBV20-1 and TRBJ2-1; D perhaps matches TRBD2 (6 bases). In germline, CDR1 is DFQATT, CDR2 SNEGSKA (reference sequence). V was clipped by 3 bases and J by 4 bases, with 19 bases between them. CDR3 size: 16 residues. Here the CDR3 reads CSARIVRASEYNEQFF. The CDR3 region has the DNA TGCAGTGCTAGGATCGTCAGGGCTAGCGAGTACAATGAGCAGTTCTTC.

In its sample, this clonotype ranks as medium-sized. This chain uses TRBV18 with TRBJ1-1; D not resolved. The CDR3 has 14 amino acids. Germline CDR1 and CDR2: KGHSH and LQKENI. V shed 3 bases and J shed 0 bases, with 8 bases lying between them. DNA of the CDR3: TGTGCCAGCTCACCTTCCGTGTTGAACACTGAAGCTTTCTTT. Translated: CASSPSVLNTEAFF.

This clonotype has a handful of counts. The chain couples TRBV6-6 to TRBJ2-7, with TRBD1 as a possible D gene (5 bases). The CDR3 length is 13 residues. V gave up 0 bases and J gave up 7 bases, with 10 bases separating them. Per germline, CDR1 MNHNY and CDR2 SVGAGI (reference sequence). The CDR3 region is CASSYSLGEEQYF. DNA of the CDR3: TGTGCCAGCAGTTACTCGTTAGGGGAAGAGCAGTACTTC.

The V and J genes are TRBV29-1 and TRBJ2-5, with 8 bases fitting TRBD2. The germline V gene has CDR1 SQVTM and CDR2 ANQGSEA. V lost 6 bases and J lost 1; bases outside the gene matches: 4. This CDR3 comprises 13 residues. The CDR3 nucleotides read TGCAGCGTGTTAGCGGGGACCCAAGAGACCCAGTACTTC. It codes for CSVLAGTQETQYF.

The table lists this clonotype with a count of one. The V gene is TRBV6-2 or TRBV6-3, the J gene TRBJ1-5, with unresolved D. Trimming removed 2 bases at V and 4 bases at J, with 3 bases between. From germline, CDR1 is MNHEY and CDR2 SVGEGT. This CDR3 has 12 amino acids. DNA of the CDR3: TGTGCCAGCAGTTACAGAAATCAGCCCCAGCATTTT. Amino acids: CASSYRNQPQHF.

The V gene is TRBV28, the J gene TRBJ2-5; 11 bases agree with TRBD1. J gave up 3 bases and V 8 bases, and 5 bases lay outside the gene matches. The CDR3 sequence is 14 residues long. The germline CDR1 and CDR2 sequences are MDHEN and SYDVKM. CDR3 bases: TGTGCCAGCCGGGACAGGGGGACTAAAGAGACCCAGTACTTC. Protein: CASRDRGTKETQYF.

The chain joins TRBV24-1 to TRBJ2-5; no definite D call. V lost 4 bases and J 1 base, leaving 9 bases between the germline ends. This CDR3 has 14 residues. CDR1 and CDR2 (germline): KGHDR, SFDVKD. As DNA, the CDR3 is TGTGCCACCAGTGACCGGGTCCCCCAAGAGACCCAGTACTTC. Its protein is CATSDRVPQETQYF.